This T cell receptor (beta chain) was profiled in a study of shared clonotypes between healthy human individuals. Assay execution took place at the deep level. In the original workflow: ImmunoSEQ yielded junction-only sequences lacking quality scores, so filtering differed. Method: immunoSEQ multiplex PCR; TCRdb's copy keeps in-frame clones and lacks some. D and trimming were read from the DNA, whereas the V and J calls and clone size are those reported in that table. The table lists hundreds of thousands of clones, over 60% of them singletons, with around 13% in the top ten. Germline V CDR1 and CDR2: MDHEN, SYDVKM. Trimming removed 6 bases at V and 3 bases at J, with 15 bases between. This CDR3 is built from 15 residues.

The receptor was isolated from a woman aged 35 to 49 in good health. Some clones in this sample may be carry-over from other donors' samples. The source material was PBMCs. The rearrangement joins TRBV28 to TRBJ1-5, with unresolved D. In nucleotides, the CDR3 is TGTGCCAGCAGGGTCTTCGGGCAGTTCAATCAGCCCCAGCATTTT. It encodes CASRVFGQFNQPQHF.